The 4 T cell receptor beta chains in this list originate from one sample, sequenced in a study of T-cell reconstitution after alpha-beta-depleted transplantation in children. Unique molecular identifiers featured in how the TCRbeta library was prepared. TCRdb re-derived calls from the PCR reads in MiXCR, one entry per CDR3 protein. The top ten hold roughly 27% of the sample, which has about 980,000 distinct CDR3 sequences, about 26% seen once. This specimen was PBMCs, mostly from graft donor cells, taken 360 days after TCRalphabeta/CD19-depleted stem cell transplant. These receptors all come from a boy in the first two years of life who had a stem cell transplant for SCID, so the T cells may come from the graft donor.

The sample holds one count of this clonotype. J is TRBJ2-4 and V is TRBV7-2; D may be TRBD2 (7 bases). The length of the CDR3 is 17 residues. The V and J ends lost 2 bases and 0 bases respectively, with 14 bases between them. Germline V gene lookup returns CDR1 SGHTA and CDR2 FQGNSA. DNA for the CDR3: TGTGCCAGCAGCTTAATTGGGGGGGGGCTAGCCAAAAACATTCAGTACTTC. Protein product: CASSLIGGGLAKNIQYF.

The chain has TRBV20-1 and TRBJ2-7, with TRBD1 as a possible D gene (6 bases). V was pared by 6 bases and J by 3 bases, with 12 bases between. CDR3 size: 12 residues. CDR1 is DFQATT, CDR2 SNEGSKA, per germline (reference sequence). CDR3 amino acids: CSAKRDNYEQYF. The DNA for the CDR3 is TGCAGTGCGAAAAGGGACAACTACGAGCAGTACTTC.

V gene TRBV4-1 combines with J gene TRBJ2-7; D may be TRBD2 (6 bases). This CDR3 region has 19 residues. V dropped 0 bases and J dropped 5 bases, with 26 bases sitting between them. The germline gives CDR1 MGHRA, CDR2 YSYEKL. CDR3 DNA: TGCGCCAGCAGCCAAGATGAATGGAACAGACTAGGATACCCTAACGAGCAGTACTTC. The encoded protein is CASSQDEWNRLGYPNEQYF.

V and J are TRBV28 and TRBJ2-3; 8 bases agree with TRBD2. V lost 6 bases to trimming and J lost 0 bases; unmatched junction nucleotides: 5. This CDR3 has 15 amino acids. CDR1 and CDR2 from the germline V gene are MDHEN and SYDVKM. The CDR3 reads CASSTAGASTDTQYF. The CDR3 DNA sequence: TGTGCCAGCAGCACAGCGGGGGCTAGCACAGATACGCAGTATTTT.